The 16 T cell receptor beta chains in this list originate from one sample, sequenced in a study of T cell responses to AZD1222 COVID-19 vaccine. This table comes from immunoSEQ multiplex PCR, and its TCRdb copy is limited to in-frame clones, with some not included. The table includes approximately 30,000 clones, about 88% detected once. This sample comprised peripheral blood, obtained on day 0 of AZD1222 vaccination. The source is an adult in good health.

This chain joins TRBV7-9 and TRBJ1-2; 8 bases line up with TRBD1. The V gene's germline CDR1 is SEHNR and CDR2 FQNEAQ (reference sequence). The CDR3 sequence is 13 residues long. V gave up 1 base and J gave up 6 bases; unmatched junction bases: 1. CDR3 in amino acids: CASSLGTGNGYTF. The DNA of the CDR3 is TGTGCCAGCAGCTTAGGGACAGGGAATGGCTACACCTTC.

V and J are TRBV12-3 or TRBV12-4 and TRBJ2-1; D perhaps matches TRBD2 (5 bases). V was shortened by 6 bases and J by 5 bases, with 11 bases between the two germline ends. CDR3 length equals 13 residues. The CDR3, as DNA: TGTGCCAGCAGCCTTCAACTAGACAATGAGCAGTTCTTC. It codes for CASSLQLDNEQFF.

This clone was seen a handful of times. This rearrangement joins TRBV7-2 to TRBJ1-4; TRBD1 aligns across 8 bases. From germline, CDR1 is SGHTA and CDR2 FQGNSA. This CDR3 has 15 residues. Trimming at V came to 5 bases and at J to 8 bases, leaving 10 bases not matched to a gene. The CDR3 bases are TGTGCCAGCAGCCAGAGGACAGGGAATAGCGAAAAACTGTTTTTT. Translating gives CASSQRTGNSEKLFF.

This chain connects TRBV4-3 to TRBJ1-2, with TRBD1 matching 9 bases. The germline V gene encodes CDR1 LGHNA and CDR2 YSLEER. The V gene end was trimmed by 3 bases and the J gene end by 4 bases; junction bases not matched to a gene: 6. CDR3 length: 15 amino acids. CDR3 DNA sequence: TGCGCCAGCAGCCAGGGGGACAGGGTGGCCTATGGCTACACCTTC. Amino acid sequence: CASSQGDRVAYGYTF.

The chain couples TRBV7-2 to TRBJ1-1; TRBD1 aligns across 9 bases. Trimming took 1 base from V and 11 from J; bases not matched to a gene: 2. This CDR3 region has 12 residues. In germline, CDR1 is SGHTA, CDR2 FQGNSA. CDR3 protein: CASSLDRGHAFF. CDR3 coding DNA: TGTGCCAGCAGCTTAGACAGGGGGCATGCTTTCTTT. The whole variable domain, remainder taken from reference TRBV7-2 and TRBJ1-1, is GAGVSQSPSNKVTEKGKDVELRCDPISGHTALYWYRQSLGQGLEFLIYFQGNSAPDKSGLPSDRFSAERTGGSVSTLTIQRTQQEDSAVYLCASSLDRGHAFFGQGTRLTVV.

The chain links TRBV30 to TRBJ1-4; D possibly corresponds to TRBD1 (6 bases). In germline, CDR1 is GTSNPN, CDR2 SVGIG (reference sequence). The CDR3 length is 14 residues. V lost 0 bases, J lost 7 bases, and 12 bases lay in between. CDR3 in DNA: TGTGCCTGGAGTGTAACCAGGGGAGGTGAAAAACTGTTTTTT. This encodes CAWSVTRGGEKLFF.

This clone was recorded once. The CDR3 spells CASSESGVGGNTIYF. The CDR3 bases are TGTGCCAGCAGCGAGTCGGGGGTCGGTGGAAACACCATATATTTT. The chain uses TRBV9 and TRBJ1-3; D possibly corresponds to TRBD1 (5 bases). Trimming took off 3 bases at V and 3 bases at J, with 13 bases between the two ends. Germline loops: CDR1 SGDLS, CDR2 YYNGEE. CDR3 size: 15 residues.

The chain is built from TRBV28 and TRBJ2-7; 9 bases line up with TRBD1. V was pared by 5 bases and J by 5 bases, with 13 bases of the junction left unmatched. The CDR3 contains 16 residues. Germline V gene lookup returns CDR1 MDHEN and CDR2 SYDVKM. The CDR3 nucleotides are TGTGCCAGCAGTCAATTACCGGGACAGGGAGGCGACGAGCAGTACTTC. Encoded protein: CASSQLPGQGGDEQYF. Together with reference TRBV28 and TRBJ2-7, the CDR3 gives the full variable domain: DVKVTQSSRYLVKRTGEKVFLECVQDMDHENMFWYRQDPGLGLRLIYFSYDVKMKEKGDIPEGYSVSREKKERFSLILESASTNQTSMYLCASSQLPGQGGDEQYFGPGTRLTVT.

V gene TRBV30 combines with J gene TRBJ1-6; tentative D call: TRBD1 (6 bases). V gave up 4 bases and J gave up 7 bases, with 14 bases separating them. This CDR3 is 14 amino acids long. The germline gives CDR1 GTSNPN, CDR2 SVGIG (reference sequence). CDR3 coding DNA: TGTGCCTGGACCTACAGGGAAATGAATTCACCCCTCCACTTT. Translating it yields CAWTYREMNSPLHF.

The V gene is TRBV4-1, the J gene TRBJ1-6; D is unclear. Trimming cost V 2 bases and J 3 bases, with 17 bases left between them. Looked up from germline, CDR1 is MGHRA and CDR2 is YSYEKL. This CDR3 is 18 amino acids long. CDR3 DNA sequence: TGCGCCAGCAGCCAAAAGCCTCTACAGCGAGACTATAATTCACCCCTCCACTTT. Its translation: CASSQKPLQRDYNSPLHF.

The rearrangement uses TRBV27 and TRBJ2-7; D gene unclear. The V and J ends lost 5 bases and 4 bases respectively, with 18 bases between them. Germline CDR1 and CDR2: MNHEY and SMNVEV (reference sequence). CDR3 length equals 15 residues. The CDR3: CASSPFPVGLYEQYF. DNA of the CDR3: TGTGCCAGCAGTCCGTTCCCGGTGGGTTTGTACGAGCAGTACTTC.

The table lists this clone with a count of one. The chain employs TRBV5-1 and TRBJ2-1; either TRBD1 or TRBD2 may supply D (6 bases each). CDR3 length equals 13 residues. Germline loops: CDR1 SGHRS, CDR2 YFSETQ. Trimming took off 4 bases at V and 7 bases at J, with 12 bases between the two ends. The CDR3 nucleotides read TGCGCCAGCAGCCCACAGGGACTTAATGAGCAGTTCTTC. It encodes CASSPQGLNEQFF.

The chain links TRBV4-2 to TRBJ1-2; D is possibly TRBD1 (5 bases). The V gene lost 0 bases and the J gene lost 3 bases, with 11 bases spanning the gap. The CDR3 is made up of 15 amino acids. Germline CDR1 and CDR2: LGHNA and YNFKEQ. The CDR3 region is CASSQDFRQHYGYTF. DNA for the CDR3: TGTGCCAGCAGCCAAGATTTTAGACAGCACTATGGCTACACCTTC.

In its sample, this clone was seen a few times. A junction end diverges from the germline sequence, so it may reflect a read error. The J gene is TRBJ2-2, the V gene TRBV9, with D possibly being TRBD1 (6 bases). Germline V lookup: CDR1 SGDLS, CDR2 YYNGEE. This CDR3 has 16 residues. CDR3 bases: TGTGCCAGCAGCGTAACAACAGGGCGGAACGCCGGGGAGCTGTTTTTT. It yields the protein CASSVTTGRNAGELFF.

J is TRBJ2-7 and V is TRBV13; 8 positions match TRBD1. CDR1 PRHDT and CDR2 FYEKMQ come from the germline V gene (reference sequence). The CDR3 sequence is 14 residues long. V shed 4 bases and J 1 base; nucleotides not matched to a gene: 3. The CDR3 spells CASSWTGRSYEQYF. The CDR3 nucleotides are TGTGCCAGCAGCTGGACAGGGAGGTCCTACGAGCAGTACTTC. Variable domain in full (rest from reference TRBV13 and TRBJ2-7): AAGVIQSPRHLIKEKRETATLKCYPIPRHDTVYWYQQGPGQDPQFLISFYEKMQSDKGSIPDRFSAQQFSDYHSELNMSSLELGDSALYFCASSWTGRSYEQYFGPGTRLTVT.

Regarding this clone: Germline and junction disagree at one end, which may indicate a read error. J is TRBJ2-2 and V is TRBV7-2; perhaps TRBD2 as D (6 bases). The CDR3 contains 13 residues. CDR1 is SGHTA, CDR2 FQGNSA, per germline. Written as DNA, the CDR3 is TGTGCCAGCAGCCGACTGAACACCGGGGGGCTGTTTTTT. The encoded protein is CASSRLNTGGLFF.